This T cell receptor beta chain comes out of a study of blood T cell repertoires in COVID-19. Study-level information: Whether acute or convalescent, the COVID-19 samples came from the United States, Italy and Spain. Nucleic acid was either cDNA or gDNA, and it came from T cells, B-cell-depleted T cells, or PBMCs.

This CDR3 has 15 residues. V lost 4 bases and J 7 bases, leaving 17 bases between the germline ends. Germline V gives CDR1 SGHTA, CDR2 FQGTGA. Original data processing: Reference gene primer amplification in the assay estimated nucleated cell counts. The method was immunoSEQ multiplex PCR; TCRdb's version includes in-frame clones alone and lacks a portion of them. The V and J calls and clone size were taken over from that table, and D and trimming were inferred from the DNA. Of some 94,000 clones in the sample, roughly 84% are singletons; the top ten hold just under 2%. Sequenced sample: peripheral blood. This sequence originates from a man aged 65 to 79 with active or convalescent COVID-19. The chain joins TRBV7-3 to TRBJ2-1; a weak D match, TRBD2 (7 bases). Here the CDR3 DNA reads TGTGCCAGCAGCTCGGGACTACAGGGAACAAATGAGCAGTTCTTC. Residues: CASSSGLQGTNEQFF.